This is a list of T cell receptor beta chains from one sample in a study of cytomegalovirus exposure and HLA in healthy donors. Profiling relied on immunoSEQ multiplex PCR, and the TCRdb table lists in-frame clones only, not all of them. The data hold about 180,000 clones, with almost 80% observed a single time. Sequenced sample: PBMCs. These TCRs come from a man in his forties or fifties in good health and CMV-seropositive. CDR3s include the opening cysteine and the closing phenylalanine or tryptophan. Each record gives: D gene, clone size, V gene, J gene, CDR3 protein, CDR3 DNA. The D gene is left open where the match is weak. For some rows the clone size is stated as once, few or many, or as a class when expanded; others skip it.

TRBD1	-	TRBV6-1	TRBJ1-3	CASSDAGTGGGNTIYF	TGTGCCAGCAGTGACGCCGGGACAGGAGGTGGAAACACCATATATTTT
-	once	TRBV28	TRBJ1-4	CASSFYEKLFF	TGTGCCAGCAGTTTCTATGAAAAACTGTTTTTT
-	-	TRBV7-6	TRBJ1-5	CASSLERDSNQPQHF	TGTGCCAGCAGCTTAGAACGGGATAGCAATCAGCCCCAGCATTTT
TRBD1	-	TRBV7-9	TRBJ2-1	CASSYPGQGAYNEQFF	TGTGCCAGCAGCTACCCGGGACAGGGAGCCTACAATGAGCAGTTCTTC
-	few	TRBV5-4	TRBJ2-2	CASNGWSTGELFF	TGTGCCAGCAACGGGTGGAGCACCGGGGAGCTGTTTTTT
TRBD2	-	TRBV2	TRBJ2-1	CAGIYGLAGINEQFF	TGTGCCGGCATTTACGGGCTAGCGGGAATCAATGAGCAGTTCTTC
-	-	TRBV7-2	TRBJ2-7	CASSPYRDTVYEQYF	TGTGCCAGCAGTCCTTACCGGGACACGGTCTACGAGCAGTACTTC
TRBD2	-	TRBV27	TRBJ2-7	CASSSRLAGLREQYF	TGTGCCAGCAGTTCTCGACTAGCGGGACTGAGGGAGCAGTACTTC
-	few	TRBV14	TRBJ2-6	CASSRAHSGANVLTF	TGTGCCAGCAGCCGGGCTCACTCTGGGGCCAACGTCCTGACTTTC
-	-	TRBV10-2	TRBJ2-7	CASSEAGTSYEQYF	TGCGCCAGCAGTGAAGCAGGCACCTCCTACGAGCAGTACTTC
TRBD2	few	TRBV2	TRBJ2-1	CASSLAGDEQFF	TGTGCCAGCAGCCTAGCGGGGGATGAGCAGTTCTTC
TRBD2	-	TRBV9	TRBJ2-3	CASSVGGGLAQTDTQYF	TGTGCCAGCAGCGTAGGGGGGGGACTAGCCCAAACAGATACGCAGTATTTT
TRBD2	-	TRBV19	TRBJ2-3	CASSQPPSGKDTQYF	TGTGCCAGTAGCCAGCCCCCCAGCGGGAAAGATACGCAGTATTTT
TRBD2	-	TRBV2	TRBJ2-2	CASREGTRNTGELFF	TGTGCCAGCAGGGAGGGGACTAGAAACACTGGGGAGCTGTTTTTT
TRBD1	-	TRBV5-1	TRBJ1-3	CASSLGQGDYSGNTIYF	TGCGCCAGCAGCTTGGGACAGGGGGACTACTCTGGAAACACCATATATTTT
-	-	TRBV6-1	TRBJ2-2	CASRPGLTNTGELFF	TGTGCCAGCAGACCGGGACTTACGAACACCGGGGAGCTGTTTTTT
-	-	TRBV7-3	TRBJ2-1	CASSLRGSGGNEQFF	TGTGCCAGCAGCTTAAGAGGTAGCGGCGGCAATGAGCAGTTCTTC
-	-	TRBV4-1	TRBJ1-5	CASSQQRSGGQPQHF	TGCGCCAGCAGCCAACAGAGATCGGGGGGTCAGCCCCAGCATTTT
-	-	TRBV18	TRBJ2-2	CASSPPTRNTGELFF	TGTGCCAGCTCACCACCTACCAGGAACACCGGGGAGCTGTTTTTT
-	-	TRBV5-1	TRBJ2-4	CASSGRDTENIQYF	TGCGCCAGCAGCGGCCGGGACACAGAAAACATTCAGTACTTC
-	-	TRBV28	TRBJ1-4	CASSSAVDLRGFF	TGTGCCAGCAGTTCCGCGGTGGACCTAAGGGGGTTTTTT
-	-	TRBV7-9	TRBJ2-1	CASRLGWGDHSYNEQFF	TGTGCCAGCAGGTTAGGCTGGGGGGACCACTCCTACAATGAGCAGTTCTTC
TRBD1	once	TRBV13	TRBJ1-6	CASARDRGDSPLHF	TGTGCCAGCGCCCGGGACAGGGGTGATTCACCCCTCCACTTT
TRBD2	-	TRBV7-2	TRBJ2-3	CASSLGGTSGDTQYF	TGTGCCAGCAGCTTAGGTGGGACTAGCGGAGATACGCAGTATTTT
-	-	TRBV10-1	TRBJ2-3	CASSVRSTDTQYF	TGCGCCAGCAGTGTGAGAAGCACAGATACGCAGTATTTT
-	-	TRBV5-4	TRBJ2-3	CASSPAVTDTQYF	TGTGCCAGCAGCCCCGCGGTTACAGATACGCAGTATTTT
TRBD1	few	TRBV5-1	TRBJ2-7	CASSLGGQTYEQYF	TGCGCCAGCAGCTTGGGGGGACAGACCTACGAGCAGTACTTC
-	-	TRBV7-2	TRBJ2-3	CASSTGGQTDTQYF	TGTGCCAGCAGCACCGGGGGGCAGACAGATACGCAGTATTTT
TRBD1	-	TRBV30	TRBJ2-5	CAWSGGQGPQETQYF	TGTGCCTGGAGTGGGGGACAGGGCCCACAAGAGACCCAGTACTTC
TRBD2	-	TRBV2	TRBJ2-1	CASRAGRDSYNEQFF	TGTGCCAGCAGGGCGGGGAGGGACTCCTACAATGAGCAGTTCTTC
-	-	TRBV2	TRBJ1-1	CASNTQGGVNTEAFF	TGTGCCAGCAACACACAGGGAGGGGTGAACACTGAAGCTTTCTTT
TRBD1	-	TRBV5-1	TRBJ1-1	CASSPLQGEAEAFF	TGCGCCAGCAGCCCCCTCCAGGGGGAGGCTGAAGCTTTCTTT
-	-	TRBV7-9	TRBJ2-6	CASSLGLLQFSGANVLTF	TGTGCCAGCAGCTTAGGATTGCTTCAGTTCTCTGGGGCCAACGTCCTGACTTTC
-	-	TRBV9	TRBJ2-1	CASSVVAVSYNEQFF	TGTGCCAGCAGCGTAGTAGCGGTCTCCTACAATGAGCAGTTCTTC
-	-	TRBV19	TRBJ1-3	CASSGRSAGNTIYF	TGTGCCAGTAGTGGCAGAAGCGCTGGAAACACCATATATTTT
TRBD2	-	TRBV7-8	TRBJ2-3	CASSPRDYKPLSTDTQYF	TGTGCCAGCAGCCCCCGGGACTACAAACCCTTGAGCACAGATACGCAGTATTTT
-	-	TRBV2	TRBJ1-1	CASSEEGSTEAFF	TGTGCCAGCAGTGAGGAGGGAAGCACTGAAGCTTTCTTT
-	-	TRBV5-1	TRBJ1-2	CASSPRDTFYTF	TGCGCCAGCAGCCCCCGGGACACGTTCTACACCTTC
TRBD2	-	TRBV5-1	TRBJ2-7	CASSRTSSYEQYF	TGCGCCAGCAGCAGGACTAGCAGTTACGAGCAGTACTTC